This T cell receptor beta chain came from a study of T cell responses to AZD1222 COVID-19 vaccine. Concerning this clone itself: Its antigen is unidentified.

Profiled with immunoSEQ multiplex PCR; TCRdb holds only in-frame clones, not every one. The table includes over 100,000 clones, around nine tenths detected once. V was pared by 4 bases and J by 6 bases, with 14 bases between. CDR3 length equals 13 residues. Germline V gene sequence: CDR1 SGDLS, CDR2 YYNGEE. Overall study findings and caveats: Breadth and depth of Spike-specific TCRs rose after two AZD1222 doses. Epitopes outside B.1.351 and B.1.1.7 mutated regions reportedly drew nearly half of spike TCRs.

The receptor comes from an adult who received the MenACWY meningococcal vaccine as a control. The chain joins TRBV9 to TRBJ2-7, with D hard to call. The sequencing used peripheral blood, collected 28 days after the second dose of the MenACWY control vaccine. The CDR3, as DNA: TGTGCCAGCAGCCGTCTTTTGGGCTCCGAGCAGTACTTC. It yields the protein CASSRLLGSEQYF.